A single sample is the source of the 31 T cell receptor beta chains below, sequenced in a study of beta chain features in type 1 diabetes. TCRB transcripts that were expressed got sequenced, as all of the isolated RNA had been reverse transcribed. Using immunoSEQ multiplex PCR, the repertoire was profiled, and TCRdb retains in-frame clones only, with some absent. The repertoire consists of 300,000 to 400,000 clones, with approximately 11% occurring once and the leading ten covering 0.015%. Sequencing was done on a sample of naive CD4+ T cells from blood. These receptors originate from a woman aged 25 to 45 in good health.

The gene calls are TRBV7-2 and TRBJ2-7; 8 bases match TRBD2. This CDR3 comprises 14 residues. V trimming: 5 bases; J trimming: 3 bases; junction bases outside the gene matches: 6. From germline, CDR1 is SGHTA and CDR2 FQGNSA. The CDR3 nucleotides are TGTGCCAGCAGCGTAAAACTAGCGGACTACGAGCAGTACTTC. It is translated as CASSVKLADYEQYF.

J is TRBJ2-5 and V is TRBV19, with 10 bases identical to TRBD1. The CDR3 is 14 residues long. Germline V CDR1 and CDR2: LNHDA, SQIVND (reference sequence). The V and J ends lost 4 bases and 4 bases, in that order; junction bases with no gene match: 3. CDR3: CASSTGQGGETQYF. CDR3 nucleotides: TGTGCCAGTAGTACCGGACAGGGGGGAGAGACCCAGTACTTC.

This clone was detected a few times. J is TRBJ2-4 and V is TRBV5-4; TRBD1 is a possible D gene (6 bases). CDR3 length equals 16 residues. Trimming shortened V by 0 bases and J by 1 base, and 11 bases separated the two germline ends. Looked up from germline, CDR1 is SGHNT and CDR2 is YYREEE (reference sequence). The CDR3: CASSLDPGVAKNIQYF. The CDR3 nucleotides read TGTGCCAGCAGCTTGGACCCAGGGGTTGCCAAAAACATTCAGTACTTC. Supplemented by reference TRBV5-4 and TRBJ2-4, the full variable domain reads ETGVTQSPTHLIKTRGQQVTLRCSSQSGHNTVSWYQQALGQGPQFIFQYYREEENGRGNFPPRFSGLQFPNYSSELNVNALELDDSALYLCASSLDPGVAKNIQYFGAGTRLSVL.

This clone was picked up a small number of times. The chain uses TRBV5-4 and TRBJ2-5; 7 positions match TRBD1. Germline V gives CDR1 SGHNT, CDR2 YYREEE (reference sequence). V shed 0 bases, J shed 4 bases, and the junction held 9 bases outside the gene matches. The CDR3 is 16 amino acids. In DNA, the CDR3 is TGTGCCAGCAGCTTGGGGGCAGGGGGTAACGGAGAGACCCAGTACTTC. Amino acids: CASSLGAGGNGETQYF. The whole variable domain, remainder taken from reference TRBV5-4 and TRBJ2-5, is ETGVTQSPTHLIKTRGQQVTLRCSSQSGHNTVSWYQQALGQGPQFIFQYYREEENGRGNFPPRFSGLQFPNYSSELNVNALELDDSALYLCASSLGAGGNGETQYFGPGTRLLVL.

This chain uses TRBV7-9 with TRBJ2-1; no reliable D call. Trimming took 2 bases from V and 2 from J, leaving 13 bases between them. CDR1 is SEHNR, CDR2 FQNEAQ, per germline (reference sequence). CDR3 length: 16 residues. CDR3 sequence (DNA): TGTGCCAGCAGCTTAAGCGTGGCGGTTACCTACAATGAGCAGTTCTTC. This encodes CASSLSVAVTYNEQFF. Full variable domain (missing parts from reference TRBV7-9 and TRBJ2-1): DTGVSQNPRHKITKRGQNVTFRCDPISEHNRLYWYRQTLGQGPEFLTYFQNEAQLEKSRLLSDRFSAERPKGSFSTLEIQRTEQGDSAMYLCASSLSVAVTYNEQFFGPGTRLTVL.

This chain connects TRBV5-1 to TRBJ2-1; the D gene is possibly TRBD2 (6 bases). V gave up 0 bases and J gave up 4 bases, with 11 bases separating them. This CDR3 comprises 15 residues. CDR1 SGHRS and CDR2 YFSETQ come from the germline V gene. The DNA of the CDR3 is TGCGCCAGCAGCTTGGGGCAGGGAGGTTACAATGAGCAGTTCTTC. Its translation: CASSLGQGGYNEQFF.

This chain connects TRBV5-1 to TRBJ2-5; D call uncertain. V shed 0 bases and J shed 3 bases, with 12 bases lying between them. CDR3 size: 15 residues. Germline CDR1 SGHRS, CDR2 YFSETQ. DNA of the CDR3: TGCGCCAGCAGCTTGGTCAGTGGAGTAGAAGAGACCCAGTACTTC. Amino acid sequence: CASSLVSGVEETQYF.

The chain carries TRBV2 and TRBJ2-1, with TRBD1 matching 11 bases. This CDR3 spans 19 amino acids. V shed 8 bases, J shed 0 bases, and the junction held 15 bases outside the gene matches. From germline, CDR1 is SNHLY and CDR2 FYNNEI. CDR3 coding DNA: TGTGCCAGCGATAAGTGGGACAGGGGGTATCCGAGCTCCTACAATGAGCAGTTCTTC. Translated, it gives CASDKWDRGYPSSYNEQFF. The variable domain in full, completed from reference TRBV2 and TRBJ2-1, reads EPEVTQTPSHQVTQMGQEVILRCVPISNHLYFYWYRQILGQKVEFLVSFYNNEISEKSEIFDDQFSVERPDGSNFTLKIRSTKLEDSAMYFCASDKWDRGYPSSYNEQFFGPGTRLTVL.

The chain uses TRBV19 and TRBJ1-3; D unclear. The CDR3 spans 15 residues. V was trimmed by 7 bases and J by 0 bases, leaving 13 bases between them. Germline CDR1 reads LNHDA; CDR2 reads SQIVND (reference sequence). CDR3: CASTERPGSGNTIYF. The CDR3 DNA sequence: TGTGCCAGTACCGAACGGCCGGGCTCTGGAAACACCATATATTTT.

The table lists this clone with a few counts. The chain carries TRBV27 and TRBJ2-1; the match to TRBD2 covers 14 bases. The germline gives CDR1 MNHEY, CDR2 SMNVEV (reference sequence). The CDR3 covers 19 residues. V was pared by 2 bases and J by 3 bases, with 9 bases of the junction left unmatched. The CDR3 spells CASSLNPQGLAGVYNEQFF. The DNA for the CDR3 is TGTGCCAGCAGTTTAAATCCCCAGGGACTAGCGGGAGTCTACAATGAGCAGTTCTTC.

This clone was picked up a small number of times. The chain employs TRBV7-2 and TRBJ2-3; 7 bases map to TRBD2. Unmatched junction bases numbered 4, after V lost 1 base and J lost 3 bases. The CDR3 loop spans 15 amino acids. From germline, CDR1 is SGHTA and CDR2 FQGNSA. CDR3 sequence: CASSLGAGVTDTQYF. The CDR3 DNA reads TGTGCCAGCAGCTTAGGGGCGGGAGTAACAGATACGCAGTATTTT.

This chain links TRBV11-3 with TRBJ2-1, with 11 bases that match TRBD2. The V gene's germline CDR1 is SGHNT and CDR2 YENEEA. The V and J ends lost 3 bases and 8 bases, in that order; junction bases with no gene match: 12. The CDR3 has 17 amino acids. The CDR3 bases are TGTGCCAGCAGCTTTAGAGGTCTAGCGGGAGGTCAGGATGAGCAGTTCTTC. Translation: CASSFRGLAGGQDEQFF.

The chain employs TRBV15 and TRBJ1-2, with D possibly TRBD1 on 5 matching bases. V was pared by 8 bases and J by 2 bases, with 18 bases between. CDR1 is LNHNV and CDR2 is YYDKDF in the germline V gene (reference sequence). This CDR3 has 15 residues. This CDR3 is CATGLGPGNNYGYTF. In DNA, the CDR3 is TGTGCCACCGGCCTGGGGCCAGGCAACAACTATGGCTACACCTTC.

Only a few counts were recorded for this clone. The rearrangement links TRBV7-2 to TRBJ1-5; 11 bases map to TRBD1. Germline V gives CDR1 SGHTA, CDR2 FQGNSA. The length of the CDR3 is 16 residues. Trimming cost V 5 bases and J 6 bases; bases outside gene matches: 9. The CDR3 is CASSRTGTGGGQPQHF. The CDR3 coding sequence is TGTGCCAGCAGCAGGACCGGGACAGGGGGTGGTCAGCCCCAGCATTTT. The full variable domain, rest sourced from reference TRBV7-2 and TRBJ1-5, is GAGVSQSPSNKVTEKGKDVELRCDPISGHTALYWYRQSLGQGLEFLIYFQGNSAPDKSGLPSDRFSAERTGGSVSTLTIQRTQQEDSAVYLCASSRTGTGGGQPQHFGDGTRLSIL.

The CDR3 nucleotides are TGTGCCACGAGGGGACAGCATAGCAATCAGCCCCAGCATTTT. It translates to CATRGQHSNQPQHF. The V call is TRBV19, the J call TRBJ1-5; 7 positions match TRBD1. This CDR3 has 14 amino acids. The germline CDR1 and CDR2 sequences are LNHDA and SQIVND (reference sequence). With 10 bases clipped from V and 0 bases from J, the junction kept 6 bases outside the gene matches.

This clone was seen only a few times. This rearrangement joins TRBV6-6 to TRBJ2-5; 7 bases are a match to TRBD2. CDR3 length: 13 amino acids. CDR1 is MNHNY and CDR2 is SVGAGI in the germline V gene (reference sequence). V trimming: 7 bases; J trimming: 5 bases; junction bases outside the gene matches: 7. The CDR3: CASNRGGQETQYF. The CDR3 DNA sequence: TGTGCCAGCAACCGGGGAGGGCAGGAGACCCAGTACTTC.

This chain uses TRBV7-9 with TRBJ1-5; 11 bases match TRBD1. The CDR3 contains 15 residues. J gave up 7 bases and V 5 bases, and 7 bases lay outside the gene matches. The germline gives CDR1 SEHNR, CDR2 FQNEAQ (reference sequence). CDR3 DNA: TGTGCCAGCAGCCCGGGGACAGGGGGAAACCAGCCCCAGCATTTT. It is translated as CASSPGTGGNQPQHF.

This clone was seen a few times. V and J are TRBV7-9 and TRBJ2-7; TRBD2 matches at 7 bases. The CDR3 loop spans 17 amino acids. With V trimmed by 4 bases and J by 0 bases, 12 bases remained unmatched. Germline loops: CDR1 SEHNR, CDR2 FQNEAQ (reference sequence). Written as DNA, the CDR3 is TGTGCCAGCAGCTACCAAAAGCGAGCGGGGAGCTCCTACGAGCAGTACTTC. Encoded protein: CASSYQKRAGSSYEQYF.

The genes are TRBV6-5 and TRBJ2-1, with TRBD1 identical over 8 bases. V lost 5 bases and J lost 5; bases outside the gene matches: 8. Germline V gene lookup returns CDR1 MNHEY and CDR2 SVGAGI. CDR3 length equals 15 residues. CDR3 DNA: TGTGCCAGCAGTCACGACAGGGGTAGGCACAATGAGCAGTTCTTC. Its protein is CASSHDRGRHNEQFF.

The rearrangement uses TRBV4-2 and TRBJ2-7, with D maybe TRBD2 (7 bases). The CDR3 spans 13 residues. The germline V gene has CDR1 LGHNA and CDR2 YNFKEQ. Trimming took 0 bases from V and 6 from J, leaving 9 bases between them. CDR3 in amino acids: CASSQEAGAEQYF. DNA for the CDR3: TGTGCCAGCAGCCAAGAGGCGGGGGCCGAGCAGTACTTC.

The rearrangement links TRBV9 to TRBJ2-7; tentative D call: TRBD1 (6 bases). The CDR3 is 13 amino acids. V lost 0 bases and J 5 bases, leaving 9 bases between the germline ends. The V gene's germline CDR1 is SGDLS and CDR2 YYNGEE. CDR3 DNA sequence: TGTGCCAGCAGCGTAGGTGCAGGGGACGAGCAGTACTTC. Its protein is CASSVGAGDEQYF.

The J gene is TRBJ1-1, the V gene TRBV18; 7 bases are a match to TRBD1. CDR1 and CDR2 from the germline V gene are KGHSH and LQKENI. J gave up 9 bases and V 3 bases, and 10 bases lay outside the gene matches. The CDR3 consists of 14 residues. In DNA form, the CDR3 reads TGTGCCAGCTCACCCGACAGGGTCTCCGGGCAAGCTTTCTTT. It codes for CASSPDRVSGQAFF.

V gene TRBV4-3 combines with J gene TRBJ2-7; TRBD2 might be the D (6 bases). In germline, CDR1 is LGHNA, CDR2 YSLEER. The CDR3 covers 14 residues. The V and J ends lost 3 bases and 0 bases respectively, with 9 bases between them. CDR3 region: CASSHGRGSYEQYF. The CDR3 DNA follows: TGCGCCAGCAGCCATGGGCGGGGCTCCTACGAGCAGTACTTC.

J is TRBJ2-5 and V is TRBV30, with 12 bases matching TRBD2. V shed 4 bases and J 4 bases; nucleotides not matched to a gene: 7. Germline assignment: CDR1 GTSNPN and CDR2 SVGIG (reference sequence). The CDR3 consists of 15 residues. The CDR3 loop reads CAWTNGLAGRETQYF. The CDR3 nucleotides read TGTGCCTGGACCAACGGACTAGCGGGAAGAGAGACCCAGTACTTC.

The gene calls are TRBV27 and TRBJ1-1; 12 nucleotides line up with TRBD1. V shed 5 bases, J shed 2 bases, and the junction held 12 bases outside the gene matches. The CDR3 spans 18 residues. Germline CDR1 reads MNHEY; CDR2 reads SMNVEV (reference sequence). The CDR3, as DNA: TGTGCCAGCAGTCGAACCGCCGGGACAGGGGGCTCCAACACTGAAGCTTTCTTT. It codes for CASSRTAGTGGSNTEAFF.

There are a few counts of this clone. V is TRBV6-5 and J is TRBJ2-7; D is unresolved. Trimming left V 0 bases short and J 1 base short, with 13 bases between. CDR1 is MNHEY, CDR2 SVGAGI, per germline. The CDR3 is made up of 16 amino acids. The CDR3 DNA reads TGTGCCAGCAGTTACTCGAACCCGGTTCTATCCTACGAGCAGTACTTC. Protein product: CASSYSNPVLSYEQYF.

This clone was counted a few times. The gene calls are TRBV28 and TRBJ2-1, with 8 bases matching TRBD1. CDR3 length: 16 amino acids. The V gene end was trimmed by 6 bases and the J gene end by 4 bases; junction bases not matched to a gene: 11. CDR1 MDHEN and CDR2 SYDVKM come from the germline V gene. DNA for the CDR3: TGTGCCAGCAGCGCGGCCGGGACAGGCGATTACAATGAGCAGTTCTTC. The encoded protein is CASSAAGTGDYNEQFF.

This chain joins TRBV27 and TRBJ2-3; 14 bases line up with TRBD2. Trimming at V came to 3 bases and at J to 6 bases, leaving 8 bases not matched to a gene. This CDR3 region has 17 residues. Germline V gene data show CDR1 as MNHEY and CDR2 as SMNVEV (reference sequence). CDR3 loop: CASSFLMTSGRADTQYF. The CDR3 DNA follows: TGTGCCAGCAGTTTTCTTATGACTAGCGGGAGGGCGGATACGCAGTATTTT.

This clone has a handful of counts. The V and J genes are TRBV7-2 and TRBJ2-7; D is possibly TRBD1 (5 bases). Trimming stripped 1 base from V and 1 base from J, with 11 bases between. This CDR3 comprises 15 residues. CDR1 and CDR2 from the germline V gene are SGHTA and FQGNSA. The CDR3 region is CASSLGQGRSYEQYF. The CDR3 DNA is TGTGCCAGCAGCTTAGGGCAGGGTAGATCCTACGAGCAGTACTTC. Supplemented by reference TRBV7-2 and TRBJ2-7, the full variable domain reads GAGVSQSPSNKVTEKGKDVELRCDPISGHTALYWYRQSLGQGLEFLIYFQGNSAPDKSGLPSDRFSAERTGGSVSTLTIQRTQQEDSAVYLCASSLGQGRSYEQYFGPGTRLTVT.

This clone was seen more than once but under ten times. The V call is TRBV7-9, the J call TRBJ2-1; D not certain. Between the trimmed V and J ends, which lost 4 bases and 4 bases, there was a span of 14 bases. Germline-derived CDR1 and CDR2 are SEHNR and FQNEAQ (reference sequence). The CDR3 is made up of 15 amino acids. CDR3 in amino acids: CASSYRDTYYNEQFF. The CDR3 nucleotides read TGTGCCAGCAGCTACCGTGACACCTATTACAATGAGCAGTTCTTC.

This clone was counted only a few times. The chain combines TRBV4-3 with TRBJ2-7, with 7 positions matching TRBD1. V lost 0 bases to trimming and J lost 5 bases; unmatched junction nucleotides: 10. Germline CDR1 LGHNA, CDR2 YSLEER. This CDR3 spans 16 amino acids. CDR3 sequence: CASSQDPRRGHNEQYF. The CDR3 DNA is TGCGCCAGCAGCCAAGATCCTCGAAGGGGGCATAACGAGCAGTACTTC.